This T cell receptor beta chain was retrieved from a study of blood T cell repertoires in COVID-19. Whole-study context: The study drew acute and convalescent COVID-19 samples from the United States, Italy and Spain. Sample material is recorded as cDNA or gDNA derived from T cells, B-cell-depleted T cells, or PBMCs.

Authors' data handling: By means of reference gene primer amplification, nucleated cell counts were estimated. The protocol was immunoSEQ multiplex PCR, while the TCRdb copy is restricted to in-frame clones and leaves out a portion. Clone size and V and J calls were adopted from that table, with D and trimming inferred from the DNA. This sample yields 160,000 or so clones, of which about 79% are seen a single time; approximately 10% belongs to the top ten. V dropped 4 bases and J dropped 8 bases, with 21 bases sitting between them. Germline lookup yields CDR1 SGHNT and CDR2 YYREEE (reference sequence). The CDR3 spans 16 residues.

The chain is built from TRBV5-4 and TRBJ1-4, with a tentative D call TRBD1 (6 bases). The sequencing sample was made of peripheral blood. This TCR derives from a woman between 50 and 59 years old with acute or convalescent COVID-19. In DNA form, the CDR3 reads TGTGCCAGCAGCCCCATGGCGACAGGTCACGCAGAAAAACTGTTTTTT. Residues: CASSPMATGHAEKLFF.